These 18 T cell receptor beta chains originate from one sample sequenced in a study of Ad26.COV2.S vaccination and SARS-CoV-2 variants. The assay was immunoSEQ multiplex PCR, and TCRdb's table has in-frame clones only and misses some. The data hold some 290,000 clones, with around four fifths observed a single time. Documented treatment: over 15 received Ad26.COV2.S at low or high dose, single or two shots; roughly five received placebo; per-sample allocation not given. Sampling was done on day 63 after the first vaccine or placebo injection. The source material was peripheral blood, sampled in a trial of Ad26.COV2.S vaccine versus placebo. Every receptor here comes from a person aged 18 to 59 who received the Ad26.COV2.S COVID-19 vaccine or a placebo.

The gene calls are TRBV27 and TRBJ1-2; no firm D call. Trimming removed 6 bases from V and 5 bases from J, with 13 bases in between. CDR1 is MNHEY, CDR2 SMNVEV, per germline (reference sequence). The CDR3 is 13 amino acids. The CDR3 here is CASRPTELYGYTF. The CDR3, as DNA: TGTGCCAGCAGACCCACAGAACTTTATGGCTACACCTTC.

This chain uses TRBV12-3 or TRBV12-4 with TRBJ2-2; no firm D call. This CDR3 spans 12 amino acids. The V end was cut by 8 bases, the J end by 6 bases, with 10 bases between. CDR3 sequence: CASYLGSGELFF. The CDR3 nucleotides read TGTGCCAGCTACCTAGGGTCCGGGGAGCTGTTTTTT.

The chain joins TRBV5-1 to TRBJ2-7; D is unclear. CDR3 length: 12 residues. CDR1 and CDR2 from the germline V gene are SGHRS and YFSETQ. Trimming took off 3 bases at V and 3 bases at J, with 7 bases between the two ends. CDR3 sequence (DNA): TGCGCCAGCAGCTCCGGCCTCTACGAGCAGTACTTC. It translates to CASSSGLYEQYF.

This clone was counted once. The gene calls are TRBV11-3 and TRBJ2-2; D is unclear. V shed 6 bases and J shed 1 base, with 6 bases lying between them. The V gene's germline CDR1 is SGHNT and CDR2 YENEEA. The CDR3 totals 13 residues. CDR3 in amino acids: CASRERNTGELFF. DNA of the CDR3: TGTGCCAGCAGGGAACGGAACACCGGGGAGCTGTTTTTT. Complete variable domain (other parts from reference TRBV11-3 and TRBJ2-2): EAGVVQSPRYKIIEKKQPVAFWCNPISGHNTLYWYLQNLGQGPELLIRYENEEAVDDSQLPKDRFSAERLKGVDSTLKIQPAELGDSAVYLCASRERNTGELFFGEGSRLTVL.

The rearrangement uses TRBV21-1 and TRBJ2-7; the table's D gene call, TRBD1, was not cross checked with the DNA. TRBV21-1 is shown as a pseudogene. The CDR3 is 20 residues long. CDR3 loop: CASSKEIGGTGDRTRYEQYF. For the CDR3, the DNA is TGTGCCAGCAGCAAAGAGATAGGTGGGACAGGGGACCGCACTCGCTACGAGCAGTACTTC.

This clone was observed a few times. This chain links TRBV18 with TRBJ1-1, with no clear D. Germline lookup yields CDR1 KGHSH and CDR2 LQKENI. This CDR3 comprises 13 residues. V was trimmed by 4 bases and J by 4 bases, leaving 10 bases between them. CDR3 loop: CASSRRDRTEAFF. CDR3 DNA: TGTGCCAGCTCACGGAGGGATCGCACTGAAGCTTTCTTT. Complete variable domain (other parts from reference TRBV18 and TRBJ1-1): NAGVMQNPRHLVRRRGQEARLRCSPMKGHSHVYWYRQLPEEGLKFMVYLQKENIIDESGMPKERFSAEFPKEGPSILRIQQVVRGDSAAYFCASSRRDRTEAFFGQGTRLTVV.

Notes on this clone: This sample also contains other DNA sequences that code for the same CDR3. The V and J genes are TRBV5-1 and TRBJ2-2; D is uncertain. The CDR3 extends over 13 amino acids. The germline gives CDR1 SGHRS, CDR2 YFSETQ. V lost 0 bases to trimming and J lost 5 bases, with 5 bases between them. This CDR3 is CASSLEVTGELFF. The CDR3 DNA is TGCGCCAGCAGCTTGGAGGTTACCGGGGAGCTGTTTTTT.

This chain uses TRBV2 with TRBJ1-1; D is perhaps TRBD1 (6 bases). The CDR3 has 13 amino acids. Trimming shortened V by 5 bases and J by 4 bases, and 11 bases separated the two germline ends. Germline CDR1 reads SNHLY; CDR2 reads FYNNEI. The CDR3 sequence is CASSPGQLTEAFF. In DNA form, the CDR3 reads TGTGCCAGCAGTCCAGGACAGCTCACTGAAGCTTTCTTT.

The V and J genes are TRBV3-1 (or the pseudogene TRBV3-2) and TRBJ2-3; D not resolved. This CDR3 contains 12 residues. The V end was cut by 2 bases, the J end by 6 bases, with 6 bases between. Germline V CDR1 and CDR2: LGHDT, YNNKEL (reference sequence). CDR3 nucleotides: TGTGCCAGCAGCCAAACCTTTGATACGCAGTATTTT. It is translated as CASSQTFDTQYF.

This rearrangement joins TRBV29-1 to TRBJ1-1; D ambiguous. Germline V CDR1 and CDR2: SQVTM, ANQGSEA. This CDR3 region has 13 residues. V was clipped by 5 bases and J by 2 bases, with 12 bases between them. The CDR3 coding sequence is TGCAGCGTTTTTTGGTTACCCAACACTGAAGCTTTCTTT. It is translated as CSVFWLPNTEAFF.

This chain joins TRBV2 and TRBJ2-3; TRBD1 matches 7 bases. CDR3 length equals 14 residues. Germline loops: CDR1 SNHLY, CDR2 FYNNEI. V trimming: 6 bases; J trimming: 3 bases; junction bases outside the gene matches: 6. The CDR3 protein is CASSKTTGTDTQYF. The CDR3 DNA sequence: TGTGCCAGCAGCAAGACGACAGGGACAGATACGCAGTATTTT.

This chain uses TRBV4-1 with TRBJ2-3; TRBD2 matches 10 bases. The germline CDR1 and CDR2 sequences are MGHRA and YSYEKL. V shed 0 bases and J 4 bases; nucleotides not matched to a gene: 7. This CDR3 spans 17 amino acids. The CDR3 here is CASSQEVSSGGPDTQYF. The CDR3 bases are TGCGCCAGCAGCCAAGAGGTGTCTAGCGGGGGCCCAGATACGCAGTATTTT.

The V gene is TRBV5-4, the J gene TRBJ2-3; D possibly corresponds to TRBD2 (6 bases). Germline V gene lookup returns CDR1 SGHNT and CDR2 YYREEE (reference sequence). Trimming pared 0 bases from V and 3 bases from J, leaving 23 bases between. The CDR3 sequence is 19 residues long. The CDR3 DNA is TGTGCCAGCAGCTTGGCTCCCGCCGGGGGAGTCTTTCCAACAGATACGCAGTATTTT. It encodes CASSLAPAGGVFPTDTQYF.

The chain carries TRBV5-1 and TRBJ1-4; D is perhaps TRBD1 (5 bases). Germline V gene lookup returns CDR1 SGHRS and CDR2 YFSETQ. This CDR3 region has 16 residues. V shed 1 base and J shed 5 bases, with 15 bases lying between them. The CDR3 here is CASSLSPQGTNEKLFF. CDR3 DNA sequence: TGCGCCAGCAGCTTGAGTCCGCAGGGCACGAATGAAAAACTGTTTTTT.

The chain has TRBV5-1 and TRBJ1-2; 8 bases map to TRBD1. Germline trimming cut 4 bases from V and 1 base from J; bases unmatched to any gene: 3. This CDR3 is 14 amino acids long. The germline CDR1 and CDR2 sequences are SGHRS and YFSETQ. CDR3 region: CASSGGQGNYGYTF. The CDR3 nucleotides read TGCGCCAGCAGCGGAGGACAGGGTAACTATGGCTACACCTTC.

The CDR3 DNA follows: TGTGCCAGCAGCTCCAAGTGGGAGCCCACAGATACGCAGTATTTT. This gives the protein CASSSKWEPTDTQYF. The J gene is TRBJ2-3, the V gene TRBV7-3; tentatively, D is TRBD2 (5 bases). V lost 4 bases and J 2 bases, leaving 13 bases between the germline ends. The germline gives CDR1 SGHTA, CDR2 FQGTGA. CDR3 length: 15 residues.

The rearrangement links TRBV28 to TRBJ1-6; D gene unclear. The length of the CDR3 is 12 residues. The germline V gene encodes CDR1 MDHEN and CDR2 SYDVKM. Trimming removed 6 bases from V and 9 bases from J, with 9 bases in between. The CDR3 sequence: CASSPVGSPLHF. The CDR3 DNA reads TGTGCCAGCAGCCCCGTTGGTTCACCCCTCCACTTT. The full variable domain, completed using reference TRBV28 and TRBJ1-6, is DVKVTQSSRYLVKRTGEKVFLECVQDMDHENMFWYRQDPGLGLRLIYFSYDVKMKEKGDIPEGYSVSREKKERFSLILESASTNQTSMYLCASSPVGSPLHFGNGTRLTVT.

The chain recombines TRBV3-1 (or the pseudogene TRBV3-2) with TRBJ2-4; D unclear. Trimming removed 2 bases from V and 7 bases from J, with 3 bases in between. This CDR3 has 11 amino acids. Germline-derived CDR1 and CDR2 are LGHDT and YNNKEL (reference sequence). The CDR3 DNA is TGTGCCAGCAGCCAAAATAACATTCAGTACTTC. Protein product: CASSQNNIQYF.